The entry that follows covers one T cell receptor (beta chain) sequence. Its antigen remains unidentified. The data were produced by immunoSEQ multiplex PCR, yet TCRdb's version contains in-frame clones alone and is incomplete. The sample shows some 800,000 clones, around 92% of them seen only once. Naive CD8 cells, CD45RO-negative and positively selected for CCR7, excluded terminally differentiated effector memory CD45RA+ cells. The record originates from a study of shared clonotypes between healthy human individuals. General observations from the study: Compared with memory subsets, naive subsets generally had larger estimated richness.

CDR1 MNHEY and CDR2 SMNVEV come from the germline V gene (reference sequence). Trimming cost V 8 bases and J 5 bases; bases outside gene matches: 13. The CDR3 extends over 15 amino acids. The sequence derives from a man aged 30-40 years in good health. The chain links TRBV27 to TRBJ2-3, with 7 bases aligning to TRBD2. The sequenced sample was naive CD8+ T cells sorted from blood. This CDR3 reads CASHEGGSLRDTQYF. CDR3 coding DNA: TGTGCCAGCCACGAGGGCGGGAGTCTCAGAGATACGCAGTATTTT.